The next 17 T cell receptor beta chains were all read from a single sample in a study of early T cells in non-severe SARS-CoV-2 infection (dated by TCRdb to the early 2020s). Libraries were built with 5' RACE. TCRdb shows the sequencer as NextSeq 500. In-frame beta chains were kept once TCRdb had trimmed the public reads at Q25 with fastp and called clones with MiXCR. Rows merge per CDR3 protein into single entries with the most common DNA and genes. The sample table shows some 80,000 distinct CDR3 sequences, and about 12% are seen once. The leading ten clones occupy around 15% of the sample. Sequenced here: whole blood, sampled at baseline. The receptors here all came from an adult who was a healthcare worker with PCR-confirmed SARS-CoV-2 infection or an uninfected control (not recorded which). The donor label of this sample is uncertain.

This clonotype has at least ten counts. J is TRBJ1-1 and V is TRBV4-2; D possibly corresponds to TRBD1 (5 bases). The V and J ends lost 0 bases and 5 bases respectively, with 16 bases between them. The CDR3 covers 16 residues. The germline CDR1 and CDR2 sequences are LGHNA and YNFKEQ. The CDR3 region has the DNA TGTGCCAGCAGCCAAGATCGGGGCTCGGCGGGGACTGAAGCTTTCTTT. Its protein product is CASSQDRGSAGTEAFF.

The V gene is TRBV10-3, the J gene TRBJ2-1, with D hard to call. The ends were cut back, 5 bases at V and 4 bases at J, with 12 bases in the middle. There are 14 residues in the CDR3. The germline V gene encodes CDR1 ENHRY and CDR2 SYGVKD. For the CDR3, the DNA is TGTGCCATCAGTCCCTCGACTGATTACAATGAGCAGTTCTTC. It is translated as CAISPSTDYNEQFF.

This clonotype was seen at least ten times. The chain combines TRBV29-1 with TRBJ2-7, with TRBD2 matching 7 bases. Germline loops: CDR1 SQVTM, CDR2 ANQGSEA. The CDR3 runs 12 residues. After removal of 1 base from V and 4 bases from J, the junction contained 1 base not matched to a gene. In DNA form, the CDR3 reads TGCAGCGTTGAAGGGGGAGGGTACGAGCAGTACTTC. It codes for CSVEGGGYEQYF.

The rearrangement uses TRBV27 and TRBJ2-1; weak D call: TRBD2 (6 bases). This CDR3 is built from 15 residues. Germline values: CDR1 MNHEY, CDR2 SMNVEV (reference sequence). V lost 4 bases to trimming and J lost 8 bases, with 18 bases between them. The CDR3 loop is CASSSQLAWGYEQFF. CDR3 coding DNA: TGTGCCAGCAGTTCCCAGCTAGCGTGGGGGTATGAGCAGTTCTTC.

The J gene is TRBJ2-7, the V gene TRBV5-5, with TRBD2 matching over 7 bases. The V gene end was trimmed by 4 bases and the J gene end by 3 bases; junction bases not matched to a gene: 1. Germline V lookup: CDR1 SGHKS, CDR2 YYEKEE (reference sequence). The CDR3 contains 12 residues. This CDR3 reads CASSPGGYEQYF. CDR3 bases: TGTGCCAGCAGCCCGGGGGGCTACGAGCAGTACTTC.

There are a few counts of this clonotype. The J gene is TRBJ2-1, the V gene TRBV7-2; 7 bases align to TRBD2. V gave up 1 base and J gave up 4 bases; unmatched junction bases: 4. This CDR3 is built from 15 residues. Per germline, CDR1 SGHTA and CDR2 FQGNSA. The CDR3 DNA sequence: TGTGCCAGCAGCTTAGTGCGGGAGTGGTACAATGAGCAGTTCTTC. This translates into CASSLVREWYNEQFF.

This clonotype appeared many times. V is TRBV2 and J is TRBJ1-6, with D perhaps TRBD1 (5 bases). Trimming stripped 6 bases from V and 7 bases from J, with 10 bases between. Germline-derived CDR1 and CDR2 are SNHLY and FYNNEI. CDR3 size: 13 residues. The chain's CDR3 is CASSRDRNSPLHF. The CDR3 region has the DNA TGTGCCAGCAGCCGCGACAGAAATTCACCCCTCCACTTT.

The table lists this clonotype with many counts. The V call is TRBV18, the J call TRBJ1-1, with 7 bases matching TRBD1. CDR3 size: 12 residues. V was pared by 3 bases and J by 10 bases, with 5 bases of the junction left unmatched. Looked up from germline, CDR1 is KGHSH and CDR2 is LQKENI. The CDR3 here is CASSPTDRAAFF. In DNA form, the CDR3 reads TGTGCCAGCTCACCTACTGACAGGGCAGCTTTCTTT.

This clonotype was observed many times. The chain is built from TRBV15 and TRBJ2-2, with D tentatively TRBD2 (5 bases). CDR1 is LNHNV, CDR2 YYDKDF, per germline (reference sequence). Trimming took off 0 bases at V and 3 bases at J, with 11 bases between the two ends. This CDR3 is 16 amino acids long. The CDR3 bases are TGTGCCACCAGCAGAGATTCAGCGAGGGACACCGGGGAGCTGTTTTTT. It translates to CATSRDSARDTGELFF.

This clonotype was found a few times. This chain links TRBV12-3 or TRBV12-4 with TRBJ1-2; 7 bases align to TRBD1. V shed 0 bases, J shed 6 bases, and the junction held 13 bases outside the gene matches. The CDR3 totals 17 residues. The CDR3: CASSLARRGQPLNGYTF. Written as DNA, the CDR3 is TGTGCCAGCAGTTTAGCGCGTCGGGGACAGCCCTTGAATGGCTACACCTTC.

J is TRBJ2-3 and V is TRBV20-1; 10 bases agree with TRBD2. CDR3 length: 18 amino acids. J gave up 2 bases and V 1 base, and 12 bases lay outside the gene matches. Germline values: CDR1 DFQATT, CDR2 SNEGSKA (reference sequence). The CDR3 is CSARAPPRSGGITDTQYF. The DNA of the CDR3 is TGCAGTGCTAGAGCTCCACCCCGTAGCGGGGGGATCACAGATACGCAGTATTTT.

The chain couples TRBV2 to TRBJ1-1; weak D call: TRBD1 (6 bases). Trimming shortened V by 4 bases and J by 4 bases, and 13 bases separated the two germline ends. Germline V gene data show CDR1 as SNHLY and CDR2 as FYNNEI. The CDR3 totals 14 residues. CDR3 coding DNA: TGTGCCAGCAGTGCGTCGGGGGCGGGCACTGAAGCTTTCTTT. Translation gives CASSASGAGTEAFF.

The chain combines TRBV11-2 with TRBJ2-1, with D tentatively TRBD1 or TRBD2 (5 bases each). V lost 5 bases to trimming and J lost 6 bases, with 17 bases between them. Germline V gene lookup returns CDR1 SGHAT and CDR2 FQNNGV. This CDR3 region has 15 residues. As DNA, the CDR3 is TGTGCCAGCAGCCAGGGACCCAGGACTTCCAATGAGCAGTTCTTC. Amino acid sequence: CASSQGPRTSNEQFF.

The sample holds a few counts of this clonotype. Because the CDR3 is missing its conserved closing phenylalanine or tryptophan, this is likely a read error. It is unclear where the CDR3 begins or ends on the DNA, so no DNA is shown, and the CDR3 is as TCRdb lists it. The J gene is TRBJ1-4, the V gene TRBV21-1; TRBD1 reflects the table's D call only, with no check against the DNA. TRBV21-1 corresponds to a pseudogene. The CDR3 has 12 amino acids, counting both end residues. The CDR3: CASSKSRAPHLR.

In its sample, this clonotype was seen many times. This chain joins TRBV7-3 and TRBJ2-3; maybe TRBD2 (5 bases). The V gene lost 5 bases and the J gene lost 4 bases, with 10 bases spanning the gap. CDR1 is SGHTA, CDR2 FQGTGA, per germline. CDR3 length equals 13 residues. The CDR3 DNA reads TGTGCCAGCAGCCAAGGAGGCTCAGATACGCAGTATTTT. Translation gives CASSQGGSDTQYF.

V gene TRBV10-3 combines with J gene TRBJ1-2; D unresolved. Per germline, CDR1 ENHRY and CDR2 SYGVKD. This CDR3 has 15 residues. Trimming removed 3 bases at V and 8 bases at J, with 19 bases between. The CDR3 sequence: CAISEMGIRSRGYTF. CDR3 bases: TGTGCCATCAGTGAAATGGGAATTAGGTCTCGCGGCTACACCTTC.

At least ten counts were recorded for this clonotype. The chain joins TRBV5-1 to TRBJ2-3; tentative D call: TRBD1 (5 bases). V lost 5 bases, J lost 2 bases, and 18 bases lay in between. CDR1 and CDR2 from the germline V gene are SGHRS and YFSETQ. CDR3 length: 16 residues. The DNA of the CDR3 is TGCGCCAGCAGATCCGGTACCTCAGGGATCACAGATACGCAGTATTTT. It encodes CASRSGTSGITDTQYF.